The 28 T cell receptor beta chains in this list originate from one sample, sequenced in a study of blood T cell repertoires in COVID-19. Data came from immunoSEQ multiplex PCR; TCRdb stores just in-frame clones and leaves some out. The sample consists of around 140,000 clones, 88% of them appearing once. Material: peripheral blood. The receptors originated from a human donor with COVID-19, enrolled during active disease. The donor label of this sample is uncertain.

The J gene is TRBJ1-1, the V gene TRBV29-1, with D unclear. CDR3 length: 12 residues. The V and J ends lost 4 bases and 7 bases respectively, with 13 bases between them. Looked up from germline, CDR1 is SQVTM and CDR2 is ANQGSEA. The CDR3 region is CSVVRGTREAFF. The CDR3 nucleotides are TGCAGCGTTGTTCGGGGTACCCGTGAAGCTTTCTTT. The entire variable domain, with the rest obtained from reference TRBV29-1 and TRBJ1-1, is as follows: SAVISQKPSRDICQRGTSLTIQCQVDSQVTMMFWYRQQPGQSLTLIATANQGSEATYESGFVIDKFPISRPNLTFSTLTVSNMSPEDSSIYLCSVVRGTREAFFGQGTRLTVV.

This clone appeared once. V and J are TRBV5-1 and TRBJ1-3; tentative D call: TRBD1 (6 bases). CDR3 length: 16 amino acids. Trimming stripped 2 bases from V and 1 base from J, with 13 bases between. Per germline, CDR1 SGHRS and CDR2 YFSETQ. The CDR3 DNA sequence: TGCGCCAGCAGCTTAACAGGGAGAGATTCTGGAAACACCATATATTTT. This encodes CASSLTGRDSGNTIYF.

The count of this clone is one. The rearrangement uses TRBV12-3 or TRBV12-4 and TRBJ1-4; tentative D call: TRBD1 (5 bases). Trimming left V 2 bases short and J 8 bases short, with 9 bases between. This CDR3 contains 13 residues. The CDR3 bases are TGTGCCAGCAGTTTAAAGGGGTGGGAAAAACTGTTTTTT. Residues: CASSLKGWEKLFF.

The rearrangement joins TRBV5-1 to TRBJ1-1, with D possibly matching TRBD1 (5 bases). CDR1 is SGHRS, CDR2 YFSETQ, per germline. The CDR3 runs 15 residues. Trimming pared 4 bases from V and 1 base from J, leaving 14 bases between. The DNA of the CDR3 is TGCGCCAGCAGCACCGGAGACAGTGCGAACACTGAAGCTTTCTTT. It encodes CASSTGDSANTEAFF.

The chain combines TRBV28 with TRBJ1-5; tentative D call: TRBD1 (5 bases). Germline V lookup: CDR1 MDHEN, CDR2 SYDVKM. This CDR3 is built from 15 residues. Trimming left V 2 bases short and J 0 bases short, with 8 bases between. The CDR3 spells CASSLMGGSNQPQHF. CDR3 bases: TGTGCCAGCAGTTTAATGGGGGGTAGCAATCAGCCCCAGCATTTT.

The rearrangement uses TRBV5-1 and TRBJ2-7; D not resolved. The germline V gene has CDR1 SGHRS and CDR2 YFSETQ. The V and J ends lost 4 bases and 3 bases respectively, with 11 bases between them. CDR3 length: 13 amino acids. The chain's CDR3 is CASSRERGYEQYF. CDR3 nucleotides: TGCGCCAGCAGCAGAGAGCGTGGCTACGAGCAGTACTTC.

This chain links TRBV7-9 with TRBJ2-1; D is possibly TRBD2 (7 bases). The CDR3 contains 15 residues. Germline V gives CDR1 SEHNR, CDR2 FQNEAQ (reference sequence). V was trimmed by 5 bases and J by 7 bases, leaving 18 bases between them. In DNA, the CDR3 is TGTGCCAGCAGCCCACGCCGGGGGGCATGGAATGAGCAGTTCTTC. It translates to CASSPRRGAWNEQFF.

CDR3 in amino acids: CASREQGSNQPQHF. Here the CDR3 DNA reads TGTGCCAGCAGGGAACAGGGAAGCAATCAGCCCCAGCATTTT. The genes are TRBV6-1 and TRBJ1-5, with D tentatively TRBD1 (6 bases). The CDR3 contains 14 residues. Germline V gene sequence: CDR1 MNHNS, CDR2 SASEGT. Trimming stripped 6 bases from V and 1 base from J, with 10 bases between.

For the CDR3, the DNA is TGTGCCAGCAGCAGGGGGGTGGTCGGCCAAGAGACCCAGTACTTC. This sequence encodes CASSRGVVGQETQYF. The chain carries TRBV6-5 and TRBJ2-5; tentatively, D is TRBD1 (7 bases). Germline CDR1 is MNHEY and CDR2 is SVGAGI. The length of the CDR3 is 15 residues. V lost 6 bases and J 1 base, leaving 15 bases between the germline ends.

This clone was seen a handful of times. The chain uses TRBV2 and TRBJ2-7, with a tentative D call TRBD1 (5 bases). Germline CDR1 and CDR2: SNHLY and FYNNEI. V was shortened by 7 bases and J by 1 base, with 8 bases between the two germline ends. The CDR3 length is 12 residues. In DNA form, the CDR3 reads TGTGCCAGCAAAAGACAGTCCTACGAGCAGTACTTC. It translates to CASKRQSYEQYF.

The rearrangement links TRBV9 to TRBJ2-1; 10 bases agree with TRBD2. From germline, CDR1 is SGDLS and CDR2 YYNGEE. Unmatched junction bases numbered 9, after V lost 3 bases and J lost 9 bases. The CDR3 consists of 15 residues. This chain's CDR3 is CASSGGTSAKGEQFF. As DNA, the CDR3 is TGTGCCAGCAGCGGGGGGACTAGCGCCAAAGGTGAGCAGTTCTTC.

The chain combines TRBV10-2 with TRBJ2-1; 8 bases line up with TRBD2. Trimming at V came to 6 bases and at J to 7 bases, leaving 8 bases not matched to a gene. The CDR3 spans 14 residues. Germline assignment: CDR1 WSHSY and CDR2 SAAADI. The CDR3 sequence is CASSPGGALNEQFF. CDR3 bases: TGCGCCAGCAGCCCGGGGGGGGCCCTTAATGAGCAGTTCTTC.

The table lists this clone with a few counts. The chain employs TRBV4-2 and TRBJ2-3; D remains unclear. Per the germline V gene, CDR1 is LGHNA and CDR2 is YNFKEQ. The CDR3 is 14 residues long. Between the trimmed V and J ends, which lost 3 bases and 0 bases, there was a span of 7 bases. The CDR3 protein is CASSHPESTDTQYF. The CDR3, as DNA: TGTGCCAGCAGCCATCCGGAGAGCACAGATACGCAGTATTTT.

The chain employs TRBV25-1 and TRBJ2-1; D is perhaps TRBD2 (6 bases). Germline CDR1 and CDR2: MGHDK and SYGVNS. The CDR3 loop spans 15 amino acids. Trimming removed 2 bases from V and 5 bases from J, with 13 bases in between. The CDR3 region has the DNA TGTGCCAGCAGTGAAGACACTAGCCGAAACAATGAGCAGTTCTTC. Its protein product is CASSEDTSRNNEQFF.

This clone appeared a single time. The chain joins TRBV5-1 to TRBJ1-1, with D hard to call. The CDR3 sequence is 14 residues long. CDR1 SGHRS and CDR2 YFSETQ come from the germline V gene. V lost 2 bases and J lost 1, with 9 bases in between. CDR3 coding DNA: TGCGCCAGCAGCTTACATCGGGAGAACACTGAAGCTTTCTTT. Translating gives CASSLHRENTEAFF.

The CDR3 region is CASSSGQNSNQPQHF. In DNA form, the CDR3 reads TGTGCCAGCAGCTCGGGACAGAATAGCAATCAGCCCCAGCATTTT. The rearrangement joins TRBV5-6 to TRBJ1-5; 7 nucleotides agree with TRBD1. The V gene's germline CDR1 is SGHDT and CDR2 YYEEEE. CDR3 length: 15 residues. V was pared by 3 bases and J by 0 bases, with 3 bases of the junction left unmatched. Based on the CDR3 plus reference TRBV5-6 and TRBJ1-5, the full variable domain is DAGVTQSPTHLIKTRGQQVTLRCSPKSGHDTVSWYQQALGQGPQFIFQYYEEEERQRGNFPDRFSGHQFPNYSSELNVNALLLGDSALYLCASSSGQNSNQPQHFGDGTRLSIL.

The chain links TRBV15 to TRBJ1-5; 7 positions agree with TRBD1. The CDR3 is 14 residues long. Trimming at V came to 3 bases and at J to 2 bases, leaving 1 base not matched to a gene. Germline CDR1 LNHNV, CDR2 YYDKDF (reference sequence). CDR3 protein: CATSSGQGNQPQHF. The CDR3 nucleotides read TGTGCCACCAGCAGCGGACAGGGCAATCAGCCCCAGCATTTT.

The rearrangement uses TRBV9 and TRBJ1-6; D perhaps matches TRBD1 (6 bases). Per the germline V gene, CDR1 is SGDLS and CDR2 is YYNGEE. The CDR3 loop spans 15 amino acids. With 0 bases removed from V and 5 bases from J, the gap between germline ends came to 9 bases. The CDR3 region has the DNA TGTGCCAGCAGCGTAGGACAGGTTAATAATTCACCCCTCCACTTT. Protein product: CASSVGQVNNSPLHF.

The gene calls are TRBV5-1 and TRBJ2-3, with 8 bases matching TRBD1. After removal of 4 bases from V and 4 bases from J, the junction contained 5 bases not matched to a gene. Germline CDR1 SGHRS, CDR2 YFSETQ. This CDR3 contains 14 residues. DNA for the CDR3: TGCGCCAGCAGCCAATCACAGGGGGCAGATACGCAGTATTTT. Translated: CASSQSQGADTQYF.

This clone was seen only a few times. CDR3 protein: CASSRPGGDSYGYTF. The CDR3 DNA reads TGTGCCAGTAGCCGACCGGGGGGTGATTCCTATGGCTACACCTTC. The chain has TRBV19 and TRBJ1-2, with D possibly matching TRBD1 (5 bases). The germline V gene encodes CDR1 LNHDA and CDR2 SQIVND (reference sequence). The CDR3 spans 15 residues. V shed 6 bases and J shed 4 bases, with 18 bases lying between them. Supplemented by reference TRBV19 and TRBJ1-2, the full variable domain reads DGGITQSPKYLFRKEGQNVTLSCEQNLNHDAMYWYRQDPGQGLRLIYYSQIVNDFQKGDIAEGYSVSREKKESFPLTVTSAQKNPTAFYLCASSRPGGDSYGYTFGSGTRLTVV.

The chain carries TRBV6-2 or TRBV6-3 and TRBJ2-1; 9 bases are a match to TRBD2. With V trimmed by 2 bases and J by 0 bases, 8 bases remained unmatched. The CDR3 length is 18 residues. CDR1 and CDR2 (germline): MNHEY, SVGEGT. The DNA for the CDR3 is TGTGCCAGCAGTTACCGAGAGGTTAGCGGGGGCTCCTACAATGAGCAGTTCTTC. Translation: CASSYREVSGGSYNEQFF.

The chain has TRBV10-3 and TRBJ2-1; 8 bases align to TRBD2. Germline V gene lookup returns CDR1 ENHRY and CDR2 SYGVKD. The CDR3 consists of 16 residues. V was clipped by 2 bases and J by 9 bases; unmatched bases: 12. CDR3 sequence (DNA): TGTGCCATCAGTGAGGTGGTAGCGGGGTACTCGGGTGAGCAGTTCTTC. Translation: CAISEVVAGYSGEQFF.

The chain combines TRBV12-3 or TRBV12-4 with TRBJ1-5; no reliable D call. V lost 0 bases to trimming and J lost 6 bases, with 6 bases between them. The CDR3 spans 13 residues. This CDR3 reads CASSLAHGQPQHF. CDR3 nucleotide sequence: TGTGCCAGCAGTTTAGCCCACGGTCAGCCCCAGCATTTT.

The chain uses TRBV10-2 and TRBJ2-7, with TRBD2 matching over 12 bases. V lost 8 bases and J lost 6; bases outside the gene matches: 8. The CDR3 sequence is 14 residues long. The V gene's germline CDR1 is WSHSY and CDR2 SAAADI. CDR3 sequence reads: CASATSGGLVEQYF. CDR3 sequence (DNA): TGCGCCAGCGCAACTAGCGGGGGGCTCGTCGAGCAGTACTTC.

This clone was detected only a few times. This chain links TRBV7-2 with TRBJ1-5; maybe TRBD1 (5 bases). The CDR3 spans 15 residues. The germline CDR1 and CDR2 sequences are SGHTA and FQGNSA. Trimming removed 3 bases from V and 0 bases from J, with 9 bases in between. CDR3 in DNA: TGTGCCAGCAGCTTTGACAGCGATAGCAATCAGCCCCAGCATTTT. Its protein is CASSFDSDSNQPQHF.

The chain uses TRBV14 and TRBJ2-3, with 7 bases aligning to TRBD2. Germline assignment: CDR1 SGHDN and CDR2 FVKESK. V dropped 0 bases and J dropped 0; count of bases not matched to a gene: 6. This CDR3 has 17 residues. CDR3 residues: CASSQERGGRSTDTQYF. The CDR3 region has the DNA TGTGCCAGCAGCCAAGAGAGAGGCGGGAGAAGCACAGATACGCAGTATTTT.

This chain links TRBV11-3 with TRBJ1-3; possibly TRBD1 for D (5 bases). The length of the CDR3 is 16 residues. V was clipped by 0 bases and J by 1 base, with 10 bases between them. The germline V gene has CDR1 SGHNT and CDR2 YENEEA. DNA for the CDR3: TGTGCCAGCAGCTTAGATATGGGGACTTCTGGAAACACCATATATTTT. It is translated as CASSLDMGTSGNTIYF. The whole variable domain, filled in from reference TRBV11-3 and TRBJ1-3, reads EAGVVQSPRYKIIEKKQPVAFWCNPISGHNTLYWYLQNLGQGPELLIRYENEEAVDDSQLPKDRFSAERLKGVDSTLKIQPAELGDSAVYLCASSLDMGTSGNTIYFGEGSWLTVV.

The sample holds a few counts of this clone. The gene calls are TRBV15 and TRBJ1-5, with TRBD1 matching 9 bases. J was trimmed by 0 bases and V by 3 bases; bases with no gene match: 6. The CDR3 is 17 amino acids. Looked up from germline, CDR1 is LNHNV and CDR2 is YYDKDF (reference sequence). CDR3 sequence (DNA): TGTGCCACCAGCAGCAGAGGGGACAGGGATAGCAATCAGCCCCAGCATTTT. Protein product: CATSSRGDRDSNQPQHF. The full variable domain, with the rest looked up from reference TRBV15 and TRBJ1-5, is DAMVIQNPRYQVTQFGKPVTLSCSQTLNHNVMYWYQQKSSQAPKLLFHYYDKDFNNEADTPDNFQSRRPNTSFCFLDIRSPGLGDTAMYLCATSSRGDRDSNQPQHFGDGTRLSIL.